Each of the 23 T cell receptor beta chains below was sequenced from the same sample in a study of cytomegalovirus exposure and HLA in healthy donors. 13 Jbeta primers and 60 Vbeta primers were used for the PCR. The table came from immunoSEQ multiplex PCR; TCRdb's copy has only in-frame clones and leaves some out. The data show 200,000 or so clones, approximately 83% seen once. Sequencing was done on a sample of PBMCs. The receptor set was obtained from a boy aged 2 to 9 in good health and CMV-seronegative.

The chain combines TRBV14 with TRBJ2-3; no reliable D call. V was shortened by 4 bases and J by 4 bases, with 6 bases between the two germline ends. The CDR3 has 12 residues. Germline values: CDR1 SGHDN, CDR2 FVKESK. For the CDR3, the DNA is TGTGCCAGCAGCCCCCCCGCAGATACGCAGTATTTT. It codes for CASSPPADTQYF.

The chain joins TRBV6-1 to TRBJ2-7, with TRBD1 as a possible D gene (6 bases). Between the trimmed V and J ends, which lost 10 bases and 0 bases, there was a span of 13 bases. The CDR3 runs 13 residues. Germline lookup yields CDR1 MNHNS and CDR2 SASEGT. CDR3 region: CATTGTPSYEQYF. The CDR3, as DNA: TGTGCCACCACCGGGACACCCTCCTACGAGCAGTACTTC.

This rearrangement joins TRBV6-4 to TRBJ2-1, with 9 bases aligning to TRBD2. The germline gives CDR1 MRHNA, CDR2 SNTAGT. The CDR3 length is 14 residues. The V gene end was trimmed by 3 bases and the J gene end by 6 bases; junction bases not matched to a gene: 3. Here the CDR3 reads CASSEGGGANEQFF. The CDR3 DNA is TGTGCCAGCAGTGAAGGCGGGGGGGCCAATGAGCAGTTCTTC.

The chain carries TRBV19 and TRBJ2-7; 8 nucleotides line up with TRBD2. The CDR3 runs 15 residues. From germline, CDR1 is LNHDA and CDR2 SQIVND (reference sequence). The V and J ends lost 4 bases and 0 bases, in that order; junction bases with no gene match: 5. The CDR3 nucleotides are TGTGCCAGTAGTACGAGCGGGGGATCCTCCTACGAGCAGTACTTC. It yields the protein CASSTSGGSSYEQYF.

DNA of the CDR3: TGTGCCAGCAGCTCGTGGGGGAGGGGCAAGGACACTGAAGCTTTCTTT. This translates into CASSSWGRGKDTEAFF. The chain links TRBV14 to TRBJ1-1, with a possible D match to TRBD1 (5 bases). Trimming took off 5 bases at V and 3 bases at J, with 19 bases between the two ends. The germline gives CDR1 SGHDN, CDR2 FVKESK. CDR3 size: 16 residues.

This chain uses TRBV27 with TRBJ2-3; D perhaps matches TRBD2 (5 bases). The CDR3 spans 13 residues. V dropped 3 bases and J dropped 5 bases, with 9 bases sitting between them. Germline CDR1 is MNHEY and CDR2 is SMNVEV (reference sequence). The CDR3 DNA reads TGTGCCAGCAGTTTGGCGGGCCAAGATACGCAGTATTTT. Residues: CASSLAGQDTQYF.

The CDR3: CASSEDRPYGYTF. CDR3 in DNA: TGTGCCAGCAGTGAAGACAGACCCTATGGCTACACCTTC. The chain has TRBV2 and TRBJ1-2; no definite D call. This CDR3 contains 13 residues. The germline V gene has CDR1 SNHLY and CDR2 FYNNEI. V was shortened by 1 base and J by 4 bases, with 7 bases between the two germline ends.

V is TRBV21-1 and J is TRBJ1-5; TRBD1 was called by the table and not checked on the DNA. TRBV21-1 is a listed pseudogene. The CDR3 consists of 16 residues. Here the CDR3 reads CASSNPDRPFNQPQHF. The CDR3 DNA sequence: TGTGCCAGCAGCAACCCCGACAGGCCGTTCAATCAGCCCCAGCATTTT.

The J gene is TRBJ1-2, the V gene TRBV13; D is perhaps TRBD1 (5 bases). The CDR3 has 13 residues. V was clipped by 0 bases and J by 8 bases, with 10 bases between them. The germline gives CDR1 PRHDT, CDR2 FYEKMQ (reference sequence). As DNA, the CDR3 is TGTGCCAGCAGCTTAGGAGCGGGGGTAGGCTACACCTTC. It codes for CASSLGAGVGYTF. The full variable domain, its missing parts supplied by reference TRBV13 and TRBJ1-2, is AAGVIQSPRHLIKEKRETATLKCYPIPRHDTVYWYQQGPGQDPQFLISFYEKMQSDKGSIPDRFSAQQFSDYHSELNMSSLELGDSALYFCASSLGAGVGYTFGSGTRLTVV.

The V and J genes are TRBV5-6 and TRBJ2-7; tentative D call: TRBD1 (6 bases). Germline V lookup: CDR1 SGHDT, CDR2 YYEEEE. The CDR3 totals 16 residues. V was shortened by 4 bases and J by 7 bases, with 24 bases between the two germline ends. The CDR3: CASSGVTGKASKEQYF. The CDR3 DNA follows: TGTGCCAGCAGCGGAGTAACAGGGAAGGCTTCTAAGGAGCAGTACTTC.

Only one count was recorded for this clone. V gene TRBV7-9 combines with J gene TRBJ1-2, with a weak D call TRBD1 (6 bases). The CDR3 has 16 residues. Germline CDR1 is SEHNR and CDR2 is FQNEAQ (reference sequence). V lost 1 base, J lost 2 bases, and 14 bases lay in between. The CDR3 DNA reads TGTGCCAGCAGCTTAGTCGACTGGACAGAAAACTATGGCTACACCTTC. It is translated as CASSLVDWTENYGYTF.

V and J are TRBV4-2 and TRBJ2-5, with 13 bases aligning to TRBD2. V gave up 2 bases and J gave up 5 bases; unmatched junction bases: 5. This CDR3 is 16 amino acids long. Germline V gene data show CDR1 as LGHNA and CDR2 as YNFKEQ. The CDR3 coding sequence is TGTGCCAGCAGCCAAACCGGGACTAGCGGGATGGAGACCCAGTACTTC. Amino acids: CASSQTGTSGMETQYF.

CDR3 in amino acids: CASSQTVNQPQHF. The CDR3 nucleotides are TGTGCCAGCAGCCAGACAGTGAATCAGCCCCAGCATTTT. V usage is TRBV14 and J usage is TRBJ1-5, with a tentative D call TRBD1 (5 bases). Germline assignment: CDR1 SGHDN and CDR2 FVKESK. V was pared by 3 bases and J by 4 bases, with 7 bases between. The CDR3 is 13 amino acids. The whole variable domain, filled in from reference TRBV14 and TRBJ1-5, reads EAGVTQFPSHSVIEKGQTVTLRCDPISGHDNLYWYRRVMGKEIKFLLHFVKESKQDESGMPNNRFLAERTGGTYSTLKVQPAELEDSGVYFCASSQTVNQPQHFGDGTRLSIL.

The V call is TRBV27, the J call TRBJ1-6, with D perhaps matching TRBD1 (5 bases). V lost 4 bases and J 4 bases, leaving 11 bases between the germline ends. CDR3 length equals 15 residues. The germline gives CDR1 MNHEY, CDR2 SMNVEV (reference sequence). The CDR3 sequence: CASSSSQGYNSPLHF. CDR3 nucleotides: TGTGCCAGCAGTTCCTCCCAGGGTTATAATTCACCCCTCCACTTT.

This rearrangement joins TRBV18 to TRBJ1-1; TRBD1 agrees at 8 bases. Germline V CDR1 and CDR2: KGHSH, LQKENI. V shed 5 bases, J shed 4 bases, and the junction held 15 bases outside the gene matches. The CDR3 loop spans 17 amino acids. CDR3 coding DNA: TGTGCCAGCTCAACAATCGCCGGACAGGGCGGCGGCACTGAAGCTTTCTTT. It yields the protein CASSTIAGQGGGTEAFF.

The J gene is TRBJ2-7, the V gene TRBV5-5; D remains ambiguous. CDR3 size: 14 residues. Trimming shortened V by 4 bases and J by 4 bases, and 15 bases separated the two germline ends. Germline V gene sequence: CDR1 SGHKS, CDR2 YYEKEE (reference sequence). CDR3 nucleotides: TGTGCCAGCAGCCTGGGTCGAGATGATTACGAGCAGTACTTC. Protein: CASSLGRDDYEQYF.

This clone was detected only once. This chain joins TRBV21-1 and TRBJ1-6; TRBD1, the table's D call, was not compared with the DNA. TRBV21-1 is a known pseudogene. This CDR3 has 18 amino acids. The chain's CDR3 is CASSYEVGTGDYNSPLHF. CDR3 nucleotide sequence: TGTGCCAGCAGCTACGAGGTAGGGACAGGGGACTATAATTCACCCCTCCACTTT.

This clone showed up just once. Here the CDR3 DNA reads TGCGCCAGCAGCCATGGACAGGGAAGCACAGATACGCAGTATTTT. Translation gives CASSHGQGSTDTQYF. The chain carries TRBV4-1 and TRBJ2-3; 8 bases agree with TRBD1. After removal of 3 bases from V and 0 bases from J, the junction contained 2 bases not matched to a gene. Germline V gene lookup returns CDR1 MGHRA and CDR2 YSYEKL. The CDR3 loop spans 15 amino acids.

CDR3: CASSDREYEQYF. DNA for the CDR3: TGTGCCAGTAGTGACAGGGAGTACGAGCAGTACTTC. The chain joins TRBV19 to TRBJ2-7; TRBD1 aligns across 7 bases. The CDR3 spans 12 residues. The trim removed 5 bases at V and 4 bases at J, leaving 2 bases unmatched. Germline CDR1 reads LNHDA; CDR2 reads SQIVND (reference sequence). Supplemented by reference TRBV19 and TRBJ2-7, the full variable domain reads DGGITQSPKYLFRKEGQNVTLSCEQNLNHDAMYWYRQDPGQGLRLIYYSQIVNDFQKGDIAEGYSVSREKKESFPLTVTSAQKNPTAFYLCASSDREYEQYFGPGTRLTVT.

This clone was counted only a few times. This chain links TRBV13 with TRBJ1-2; D remains ambiguous. The CDR3 runs 12 residues. Germline V gene lookup returns CDR1 PRHDT and CDR2 FYEKMQ (reference sequence). Trimming pared 5 bases from V and 7 bases from J, leaving 11 bases between. CDR3 region: CASSLPASGYTF. In DNA, the CDR3 is TGTGCCAGCAGCCTTCCTGCGTCTGGCTACACCTTC. Full variable domain (rest looked up from reference TRBV13 and TRBJ1-2): AAGVIQSPRHLIKEKRETATLKCYPIPRHDTVYWYQQGPGQDPQFLISFYEKMQSDKGSIPDRFSAQQFSDYHSELNMSSLELGDSALYFCASSLPASGYTFGSGTRLTVV.

The chain combines TRBV6-1 with TRBJ1-6; 9 nucleotides agree with TRBD1. CDR1 MNHNS and CDR2 SASEGT come from the germline V gene. V trimming: 6 bases; J trimming: 6 bases; junction bases outside the gene matches: 6. This CDR3 has 15 amino acids. The CDR3 sequence: CASRLGTGRNSPLHF. CDR3 DNA: TGTGCCAGCAGGCTAGGGACAGGGCGTAATTCACCCCTCCACTTT.

This clone is a singleton in its sample. The chain joins TRBV18 to TRBJ1-2; D gene unclear. Germline V gives CDR1 KGHSH, CDR2 LQKENI. Trimming stripped 1 base from V and 6 bases from J, with 6 bases between. This CDR3 has 12 residues. CDR3 nucleotide sequence: TGTGCCAGCTCACCACTGGGAGATGGCTACACCTTC. Its protein is CASSPLGDGYTF. Full variable domain (remainder filled in from reference TRBV18 and TRBJ1-2): NAGVMQNPRHLVRRRGQEARLRCSPMKGHSHVYWYRQLPEEGLKFMVYLQKENIIDESGMPKERFSAEFPKEGPSILRIQQVVRGDSAAYFCASSPLGDGYTFGSGTRLTVV.

As for this clone: Other nucleotide sequences in the sample specify the same CDR3. The gene calls are TRBV30 and TRBJ2-5; D is possibly TRBD2 (5 bases). Germline V gene sequence: CDR1 GTSNPN, CDR2 SVGIG (reference sequence). Between the trimmed V and J ends, which lost 3 bases and 2 bases, there was a span of 7 bases. The CDR3 sequence is 12 residues long. The chain's CDR3 is CAWRGGQETQYF. The CDR3 DNA is TGTGCCTGGAGGGGCGGGCAAGAGACCCAGTACTTC.